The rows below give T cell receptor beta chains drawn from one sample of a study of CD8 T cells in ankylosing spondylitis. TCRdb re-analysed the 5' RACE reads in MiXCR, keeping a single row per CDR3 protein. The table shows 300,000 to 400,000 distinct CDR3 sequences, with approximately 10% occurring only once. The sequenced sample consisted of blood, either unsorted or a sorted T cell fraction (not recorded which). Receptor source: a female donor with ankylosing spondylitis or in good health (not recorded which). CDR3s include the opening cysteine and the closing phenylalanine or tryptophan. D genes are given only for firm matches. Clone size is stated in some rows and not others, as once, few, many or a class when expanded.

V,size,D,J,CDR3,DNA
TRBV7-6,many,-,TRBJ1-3,CASSNPLTPSSGNTIYF,TGTGCCAGCAGCAACCCACTAACCCCTAGCTCTGGAAACACCATATATTTT
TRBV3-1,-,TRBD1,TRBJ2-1,CASSHRQGVIHNEQFF,TGTGCCAGCAGCCATAGACAGGGGGTAATCCACAATGAGCAGTTCTTC
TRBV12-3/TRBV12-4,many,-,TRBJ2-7,CASRSDSVSYEQYF,TGTGCCAGCAGGTCTGACAGCGTCTCCTACGAGCAGTACTTC
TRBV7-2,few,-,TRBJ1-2,CASSRWGASYGYTF,TGTGCCAGCAGCAGATGGGGGGCGAGCTATGGCTACACCTTC
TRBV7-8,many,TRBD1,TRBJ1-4,CASSLGLWQGGEKLFF,TGTGCCAGCAGCTTAGGTCTCTGGCAGGGGGGAGAAAAACTGTTTTTT
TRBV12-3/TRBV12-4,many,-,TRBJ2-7,CASSLGASLEQYF,TGTGCCAGCAGTTTAGGAGCCTCGCTCGAGCAGTACTTC
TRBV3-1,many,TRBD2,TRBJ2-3,CASSPTSGNTDTQYF,TGTGCCAGCAGTCCGACTAGCGGGAACACAGATACGCAGTATTTT
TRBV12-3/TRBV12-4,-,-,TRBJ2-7,CASSPGHIYEQYF,TGTGCCAGCAGTCCGGGACACATCTACGAGCAGTACTTC
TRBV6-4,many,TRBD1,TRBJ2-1,CASSEGQGGYNEQFF,TGTGCCAGCAGTGAGGGACAGGGGGGTTACAATGAGCAGTTCTTC
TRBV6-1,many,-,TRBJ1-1,CASTIDKNTEAFF,TGTGCCAGCACCATCGACAAGAACACTGAAGCTTTCTTT
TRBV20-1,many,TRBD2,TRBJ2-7,CSASHYKSGTSGRNNEQYF,TGCAGTGCCTCCCATTACAAAAGTGGGACTAGCGGGAGGAATAACGAGCAGTACTTC
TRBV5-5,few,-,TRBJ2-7,CASSLGHSYEQYF,TGTGCCAGCAGCTTGGGGCATTCCTACGAGCAGTACTTC
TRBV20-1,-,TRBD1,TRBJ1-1,CSAGTGPMNTEAFF,TGCAGTGCCGGGACAGGACCAATGAACACTGAAGCTTTCTTT
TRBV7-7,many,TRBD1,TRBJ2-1,CASSLGQGGEQFF,TGTGCTAGCAGCTTAGGACAGGGTGGTGAGCAGTTCTTC
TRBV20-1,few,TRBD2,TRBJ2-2,CSARDWSAGADTGELFF,TGCAGTGCTAGAGATTGGTCGGCGGGAGCTGACACCGGGGAGCTGTTTTTT
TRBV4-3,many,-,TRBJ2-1,CASSQPLGEQFF,TGCGCCAGCAGCCAGCCGTTAGGTGAGCAGTTCTTC